Presented here are 25 T cell receptor beta chains from one specimen sequenced in a study of blood T cell repertoires in COVID-19. Sequenced by immunoSEQ multiplex PCR; TCRdb stores in-frame clones only, minus some. The table lists about 260,000 clones, 75% to 95% of them singletons. What was sequenced was PBMCs or T cells enriched from blood (not recorded which). All receptors derive from a man between 35 and 55 years old who had been exposed to COVID-19.

This clone was counted at least ten times. The rearrangement uses TRBV27 and TRBJ2-3, with 10 bases identical to TRBD2. V lost 7 bases and J lost 5; bases outside the gene matches: 9. In germline, CDR1 is MNHEY, CDR2 SMNVEV (reference sequence). This CDR3 region has 15 residues. This chain's CDR3 is CASKELAGVEDTQYF. Written as DNA, the CDR3 is TGTGCCAGCAAGGAGCTAGCGGGAGTTGAAGATACGCAGTATTTT.

CDR3 sequence reads: CASSFIRGGRTGYTF. The CDR3 DNA is TGTGCCAGCAGTTTCATCAGGGGAGGGCGGACAGGCTACACCTTC. V and J are TRBV27 and TRBJ1-2; TRBD1 might be the D (6 bases). The germline gives CDR1 MNHEY, CDR2 SMNVEV (reference sequence). V gave up 3 bases and J gave up 8 bases, with 19 bases separating them. CDR3 length: 15 amino acids.

The chain couples TRBV5-1 to TRBJ2-5; 12 bases agree with TRBD2. V was pared by 6 bases and J by 4 bases, with 13 bases of the junction left unmatched. This CDR3 has 17 amino acids. Germline CDR1 SGHRS, CDR2 YFSETQ. The CDR3 sequence is CASKRTSGTGGGETQYF. The CDR3 nucleotides are TGCGCCAGCAAGCGGACTAGCGGGACCGGAGGGGGAGAGACCCAGTACTTC.

The CDR3 DNA follows: TGCGCCAGCAGCTTGGTATTGGGCGGATGGACAGGGGGCGGCTACGAGCAGTACTTC. Translation: CASSLVLGGWTGGGYEQYF. V and J are TRBV5-1 and TRBJ2-7; 11 bases are a match to TRBD1. V lost 0 bases and J lost 3; bases outside the gene matches: 14. Germline lookup yields CDR1 SGHRS and CDR2 YFSETQ. The CDR3 totals 19 residues.

This clone has only a few counts. The gene calls are TRBV27 and TRBJ1-1; the D is unclear. Germline CDR1 is MNHEY and CDR2 is SMNVEV (reference sequence). Trimming took off 6 bases at V and 1 base at J, with 12 bases between the two ends. The CDR3 runs 14 residues. The CDR3 coding sequence is TGTGCCAGCAGGGAGGAGCCCGAGAACACTGAAGCTTTCTTT. This gives the protein CASREEPENTEAFF.

The chain combines TRBV6-1 with TRBJ1-6; no clear D. V lost 3 bases and J 5 bases, leaving 17 bases between the germline ends. CDR1 MNHNS and CDR2 SASEGT come from the germline V gene. The CDR3 consists of 17 residues. For the CDR3, the DNA is TGTGCCAGCAGTGAGGCCCGACACGCTACGAATAATTCACCCCTCCACTTT. Translation: CASSEARHATNNSPLHF.

This rearrangement joins TRBV6-5 to TRBJ1-2, with 7 bases fitting TRBD1. Germline V gene sequence: CDR1 MNHEY, CDR2 SVGAGI. V lost 5 bases and J lost 2; bases outside the gene matches: 2. The CDR3 is 13 residues long. The DNA for the CDR3 is TGTGCCAGCAGTAACAGGGGAAACTATGGCTACACCTTC. It codes for CASSNRGNYGYTF.

This clone was observed once. V gene TRBV5-5 combines with J gene TRBJ1-3, with D uncertain. The length of the CDR3 is 15 residues. Germline-derived CDR1 and CDR2 are SGHKS and YYEKEE (reference sequence). V dropped 2 bases and J dropped 2 bases, with 11 bases sitting between them. CDR3 in amino acids: CASSFLASTGNTIYF. The CDR3 DNA reads TGTGCCAGCAGCTTTTTGGCATCAACTGGAAACACCATATATTTT.

In DNA form, the CDR3 reads TGTGCCAGCAGTGAAACCACGGGACAGGGGCCCTATGGCTACACCTTC. It translates to CASSETTGQGPYGYTF. The chain combines TRBV6-1 with TRBJ1-2; the match to TRBD1 covers 10 bases. Germline values: CDR1 MNHNS, CDR2 SASEGT. V gave up 2 bases and J gave up 4 bases; unmatched junction bases: 7. CDR3 length: 16 residues.

The chain couples TRBV11-2 to TRBJ1-5; the D is unclear. The CDR3 is 15 residues long. V was trimmed by 5 bases and J by 2 bases, leaving 13 bases between them. Germline assignment: CDR1 SGHAT and CDR2 FQNNGV. The CDR3 coding sequence is TGTGCCAGCAGCCTCGGGGTTTCGCGCAATCAGCCCCAGCATTTT. It encodes CASSLGVSRNQPQHF. Complete variable domain (other parts from reference TRBV11-2 and TRBJ1-5): EAGVAQSPRYKIIEKRQSVAFWCNPISGHATLYWYQQILGQGPKLLIQFQNNGVVDDSQLPKDRFSAERLKGVDSTLKIQPAKLEDSAVYLCASSLGVSRNQPQHFGDGTRLSIL.

The rearrangement links TRBV18 to TRBJ1-1, with 7 bases matching TRBD1. The CDR3 is made up of 13 amino acids. Germline V gives CDR1 KGHSH, CDR2 LQKENI. The trim removed 6 bases at V and 3 bases at J, leaving 4 bases unmatched. CDR3 residues: CASSSTGDTEAFF. CDR3 nucleotides: TGTGCCAGCTCGTCCACAGGGGACACTGAAGCTTTCTTT. Looking up the rest from reference TRBV18 and TRBJ1-1 gives the full variable domain: NAGVMQNPRHLVRRRGQEARLRCSPMKGHSHVYWYRQLPEEGLKFMVYLQKENIIDESGMPKERFSAEFPKEGPSILRIQQVVRGDSAAYFCASSSTGDTEAFFGQGTRLTVV.

V is TRBV12-3 or TRBV12-4 and J is TRBJ2-7, with 10 bases that match TRBD2. The V gene end was trimmed by 7 bases and the J gene end by 5 bases; junction bases not matched to a gene: 5. CDR3 length: 13 residues. The CDR3 bases are TGTGCCAGCATTAAGCGGGAGGGCGACGAGCAGTACTTC. Amino acid sequence: CASIKREGDEQYF.

This rearrangement joins TRBV3-1 (or the pseudogene TRBV3-2) to TRBJ1-1; TRBD1 is a possible D gene (5 bases). Trimming took off 6 bases at V and 6 bases at J, with 8 bases between the two ends. Germline values: CDR1 LGHDT, CDR2 YNNKEL (reference sequence). This CDR3 comprises 11 residues. CDR3 amino acids: CASRIGAEAFF. As DNA, the CDR3 is TGTGCCAGCAGGATAGGGGCTGAAGCTTTCTTT.

This chain connects TRBV6-2 or TRBV6-3 to TRBJ2-3, with TRBD2 identical over 13 bases. This CDR3 is 15 amino acids long. V dropped 4 bases and J dropped 4; count of bases not matched to a gene: 2. Germline V CDR1 and CDR2: MNHEY, SVGEGT. The CDR3 sequence: CASSSGLAGPDTQYF. The CDR3 DNA sequence: TGTGCCAGCAGTTCGGGACTAGCGGGACCAGATACGCAGTATTTT.

This rearrangement joins TRBV19 to TRBJ2-2, with D maybe TRBD2 (6 bases). V was pared by 10 bases and J by 2 bases, with 23 bases between. The CDR3 spans 17 residues. Germline assignment: CDR1 LNHDA and CDR2 SQIVND (reference sequence). CDR3 region: CATHNRDSPINTGELFF. The CDR3 DNA reads TGTGCCACCCATAACCGGGACTCCCCAATAAACACCGGGGAGCTGTTTTTT.

This clone has just one count. V gene TRBV9 combines with J gene TRBJ2-7, with a weak D call TRBD2 (6 bases). There are 15 residues in the CDR3. The germline V gene has CDR1 SGDLS and CDR2 YYNGEE. V was clipped by 0 bases and J by 3 bases, with 13 bases between them. CDR3 sequence: CASSVGGPGSYEQYF. CDR3 coding DNA: TGTGCCAGCAGCGTAGGGGGCCCCGGGAGCTACGAGCAGTACTTC.

This chain links TRBV14 with TRBJ1-2; D gene ambiguous. The CDR3 spans 13 residues. Trimming shortened V by 1 base and J by 8 bases, and 11 bases separated the two germline ends. Per germline, CDR1 SGHDN and CDR2 FVKESK. CDR3: CASSQVPIGGYTF. The DNA of the CDR3 is TGTGCCAGCAGCCAAGTTCCAATCGGGGGCTACACCTTC.

V usage is TRBV7-9 and J usage is TRBJ2-5; D remains unclear. V was pared by 0 bases and J by 5 bases, with 7 bases between. The CDR3 covers 13 residues. In germline, CDR1 is SEHNR, CDR2 FQNEAQ (reference sequence). The CDR3 loop is CASSLAQIETQYF. The CDR3 DNA reads as TGTGCCAGCAGCTTAGCGCAGATTGAGACCCAGTACTTC.

V gene TRBV28 combines with J gene TRBJ1-6; 8 nucleotides line up with TRBD1. V gave up 6 bases and J gave up 7 bases; unmatched junction bases: 14. The CDR3 covers 17 residues. In germline, CDR1 is MDHEN, CDR2 SYDVKM. The CDR3 DNA reads as TGTGCCAGCAGCCTCATTGGCCGACAGGGGTCAAATTCACCCCTCCACTTT. It specifies CASSLIGRQGSNSPLHF.

CDR3 protein: CASSLGTGGYGARSNEQFF. The CDR3 DNA reads TGCGCCAGCAGCTTGGGGACAGGGGGCTACGGAGCTAGGAGCAATGAGCAGTTCTTC. The chain has TRBV5-1 and TRBJ2-1; 11 bases map to TRBD1. With V trimmed by 0 bases and J by 6 bases, 14 bases remained unmatched. CDR3 size: 19 residues. Per germline, CDR1 SGHRS and CDR2 YFSETQ.

V is TRBV30 and J is TRBJ1-5; 7 nucleotides match TRBD1. After removal of 0 bases from V and 6 bases from J, the junction contained 8 bases not matched to a gene. From germline, CDR1 is GTSNPN and CDR2 SVGIG (reference sequence). The CDR3 length is 15 residues. CDR3 amino acids: CAWSVGTASGQPQHF. CDR3 bases: TGTGCCTGGAGTGTAGGGACAGCTTCGGGTCAGCCCCAGCATTTT. Looking up the rest from reference TRBV30 and TRBJ1-5 gives the full variable domain: SQTIHQWPATLVQPVGSPLSLECTVEGTSNPNLYWYRQAAGRGLQLLFYSVGIGQISSEVPQNLSASRPQDRQFILSSKKLLLSDSGFYLCAWSVGTASGQPQHFGDGTRLSIL.

The chain combines TRBV11-2 with TRBJ2-1, with 9 bases matching TRBD2. CDR1 and CDR2 from the germline V gene are SGHAT and FQNNGV. V lost 5 bases and J lost 3; bases outside the gene matches: 14. The CDR3 is 18 amino acids. The CDR3 here is CASSPIKTSGKIYNEQFF. The CDR3 bases are TGTGCCAGCAGCCCGATTAAGACTAGCGGAAAAATCTACAATGAGCAGTTCTTC. The full variable domain, completed using reference TRBV11-2 and TRBJ2-1, is EAGVAQSPRYKIIEKRQSVAFWCNPISGHATLYWYQQILGQGPKLLIQFQNNGVVDDSQLPKDRFSAERLKGVDSTLKIQPAKLEDSAVYLCASSPIKTSGKIYNEQFFGPGTRLTVL.

The gene calls are TRBV7-8 and TRBJ2-7; 8 bases align to TRBD2. The CDR3 runs to 14 residues. The V and J ends lost 1 base and 6 bases, in that order; junction bases with no gene match: 5. CDR1 is SGHVS and CDR2 is FQNEAQ in the germline V gene. The CDR3 loop reads CASSLEAGGGEQYF. CDR3 bases: TGTGCCAGCAGCTTAGAGGCGGGAGGTGGCGAGCAGTACTTC.

The chain joins TRBV25-1 to TRBJ1-2; D is possibly TRBD1 (6 bases). The germline V gene has CDR1 MGHDK and CDR2 SYGVNS. CDR3 length: 13 amino acids. V was clipped by 6 bases and J by 5 bases, with 13 bases between them. The CDR3, as DNA: TGTGCCAGCAGGGAGACAGGCCTTTATGGCTACACCTTC. Encoded protein: CASRETGLYGYTF.

This chain connects TRBV18 to TRBJ1-4; D may be TRBD1 (5 bases). The CDR3 contains 13 residues. Germline loops: CDR1 KGHSH, CDR2 LQKENI. With 7 bases removed from V and 7 bases from J, the gap between germline ends came to 13 bases. The CDR3 protein is CASWADKLEKLFF. CDR3 sequence (DNA): TGTGCCAGCTGGGCGGACAAGCTTGAAAAACTGTTTTTT.